This note documents a single TCR beta chain sequence. This record comes from a study of tumor-infiltrating lymphocytes in oesophageal squamous cell carcinoma. TCRdb redid the calling of the PCR reads with MiXCR, one entry per CDR3 protein. The data hold some 19,000 distinct CDR3 sequences, with 35% to 45% observed a single time. With 0 bases removed from V and 5 bases from J, the gap between germline ends came to 10 bases. The CDR3 runs 15 residues. Germline V gene sequence: CDR1 SGHTA, CDR2 FQGNSA. The chain couples TRBV7-2 to TRBJ2-2; D is possibly TRBD1 or TRBD2 (6 bases each). The specimen sequenced was esophageal tumor tissue. This clonotype was sampled from a male donor with esophageal squamous cell carcinoma. The CDR3 DNA reads as TGTGCCAGCAGCTTAGCGGGGGGCATTACCGGGGAGCTGTTTTTT. It is translated as CASSLAGGITGELFF. The full variable domain, in which reference TRBV7-2 and TRBJ2-2 provide the parts outside the CDR3, is GAGVSQSPSNKVTEKGKDVELRCDPISGHTALYWYRQSLGQGLEFLIYFQGNSAPDKSGLPSDRFSAERTGGSVSTLTIQRTQQEDSAVYLCASSLAGGITGELFFGEGSRLTVL.